This TCR beta chain originates from a study of CD8+ T cells in alopecia areata. Study information: Oral tofacitinib (5 to 10 mg twice daily) was administered to treated patients.

V gave up 1 base and J gave up 0 bases; unmatched junction bases: 6. The CDR3 runs 16 residues. Germline lookup yields CDR1 SGHRS and CDR2 YFSETQ. Treatment noted: oral pan-JAK inhibitor, 5-10 mg twice daily. The sorting of PBMCs gave CD4+ and CD8+ T cells. Investigators isolated RNA and reverse transcribed it into cDNA to act as the sequencing template. Sequenced by immunoSEQ multiplex PCR; TCRdb stores in-frame clones only, minus some. There are more than 150,000 clones in the sample; roughly three fifths occur only once, and approximately 12% lies in the top ten. Source: CD8+ T cells sorted from blood, taken at week 24, from a patient treated with tofacitinib. The chain couples TRBV5-1 to TRBJ1-1; 7 nucleotides line up with TRBD1. The sequence was collected from a human donor with alopecia areata. CDR3 nucleotide sequence: TGCGCCAGCAGCTTGCGAGGGGACAGCATGAACACTGAAGCTTTCTTT. Translated, it gives CASSLRGDSMNTEAFF. The full variable domain, with the rest looked up from reference TRBV5-1 and TRBJ1-1, is KAGVTQTPRYLIKTRGQQVTLSCSPISGHRSVSWYQQTPGQGLQFLFEYFSETQRNKGNFPGRFSGRQFSNSRSEMNVSTLELGDSALYLCASSLRGDSMNTEAFFGQGTRLTVV.